One sample yielded the 6 T cell receptor beta chains listed below, sequenced in a study of blood T cell repertoires in COVID-19. Repertoires were generated with immunoSEQ multiplex PCR, while TCRdb's copy carries only in-frame clones and drops some. The sample holds under 350,000 clones, roughly 89% seen once. Material: peripheral blood. The receptors derive from a woman aged 25 to 39 with COVID-19, enrolled during active disease.

The V call is TRBV21-1, the J call TRBJ1-5. TRBV21-1 is a known pseudogene. The CDR3 has 15 amino acids. This chain's CDR3 is CASTPRGLNNQPQHF. The CDR3, as DNA: TGTGCCAGCACCCCCCGGGGACTGAACAATCAGCCCCAGCATTTT.

The V call is TRBV5-5, the J call TRBJ1-3; tentatively, D is TRBD1 (6 bases). V was cut by 4 bases and J by 4 bases, with 15 bases left in between. Germline values: CDR1 SGHKS, CDR2 YYEKEE (reference sequence). This CDR3 spans 15 amino acids. The CDR3 DNA follows: TGTGCCAGCAGCGCACCGGGACACCTAGGAAACACCATATATTTT. It is translated as CASSAPGHLGNTIYF.

The chain carries TRBV5-1 and TRBJ2-7; 8 nucleotides line up with TRBD1. After removal of 4 bases from V and 7 bases from J, the junction contained 10 bases not matched to a gene. The length of the CDR3 is 14 residues. CDR1 and CDR2 (germline): SGHRS, YFSETQ. The CDR3 region has the DNA TGCGCCAGCAGCAGGGGGACAGGAACGAAGGAGCAGTACTTC. Its protein is CASSRGTGTKEQYF.

This clone was recorded only once. The chain's CDR3 is CASSVLAGFSGANVLTF. CDR3 nucleotide sequence: TGTGCCAGCAGTGTACTAGCGGGGTTCTCTGGGGCCAACGTCCTGACTTTC. The chain joins TRBV27 to TRBJ2-6, with TRBD2 identical over 10 bases. Germline-derived CDR1 and CDR2 are MNHEY and SMNVEV (reference sequence). CDR3 length: 17 residues. The J segment lost 0 bases and the V segment lost 5 bases, leaving 4 bases of the junction unmatched.

This clone has only one observation. The genes are TRBV6-5 and TRBJ1-4; D uncertain. Germline-derived CDR1 and CDR2 are MNHEY and SVGAGI. This CDR3 spans 16 amino acids. V gave up 0 bases and J gave up 10 bases, with 18 bases separating them. The CDR3 DNA reads as TGTGCCAGCAGTTACTCGAGTGGACGGCGGGGTGGAAAACTGTTTTTT. Translating it yields CASSYSSGRRGGKLFF.

The V call is TRBV4-3, the J call TRBJ2-3; 12 bases match TRBD2. The CDR3 has 18 residues. Looked up from germline, CDR1 is LGHNA and CDR2 is YSLEER. The J segment lost 2 bases and the V segment lost 2 bases, leaving 8 bases of the junction unmatched. The DNA for the CDR3 is TGCGCCAGCAGCCAACGGACTAGCGGGGCTTCGAACACAGATACGCAGTATTTT. Its protein product is CASSQRTSGASNTDTQYF.